The 27 T cell receptor beta chains listed next were all sequenced from one sample in a study of regulatory T cells in long-lasting Graves disease (dated by TCRdb to the early 2020s). The time point label, read with the paper, signifies: newly diagnosed GD, antithyroid drugs for less than 3 months. For both TCR sequencing and RNA sequencing, RNA was extracted from PBMCs in TRIzol. The library was obtained by multiplex PCR. The data were produced on an Illumina HiSeq 4000. CDR3 regions were amplified by Arm-PCR with iRepertoire HTBI primers to construct TCR beta libraries. TCRdb itself trimmed the public reads at Q25 with fastp, ran MiXCR and retained productive beta chains. Duplicate CDR3 protein sequences are folded into a single record with the most common DNA and genes. Recorded for this sample are 200,000 to 250,000 distinct CDR3 sequences; roughly 19% of them occurred a single time. The biggest ten clones account for 10% to 15% of the sample.

Another study also made use of these data, one on T cells in Graves' hyperthyroidism and ophthalmopathy.

The sample here was peripheral blood mononuclear cells (PBMCs), taken at new diagnosis, from a patient treated with antithyroid drugs. These receptors originate from a woman aged 30 to 39 with Graves disease. Donor details come from another sample of the same person, matched by shared clones.

This clonotype was recorded many times. This chain links TRBV5-1 with TRBJ2-7, with 9 bases that match TRBD2. The CDR3 contains 13 residues. The J segment lost 5 bases and the V segment lost 10 bases, leaving 10 bases of the junction unmatched. Looked up from germline, CDR1 is SGHRS and CDR2 is YFSETQ. CDR3: CASAVAGDNEQYF. Written as DNA, the CDR3 is TGCGCCTCGGCGGTAGCGGGAGACAACGAGCAGTACTTC.

The table lists this clonotype with many counts. This chain connects TRBV3-1 to TRBJ2-7, with D possibly TRBD2 on 6 matching bases. In germline, CDR1 is LGHDT, CDR2 YNNKEL (reference sequence). This CDR3 comprises 15 residues. Trimming pared 0 bases from V and 3 bases from J, leaving 12 bases between. CDR3: CASSQDGGGIYEQYF. CDR3 coding DNA: TGTGCCAGCAGCCAAGACGGGGGAGGAATCTACGAGCAGTACTTC.

This chain joins TRBV11-2 and TRBJ1-1; D gene uncertain. CDR3 length: 15 residues. V lost 1 base and J 1 base, leaving 10 bases between the germline ends. Germline V gene data show CDR1 as SGHAT and CDR2 as FQNNGV. In DNA form, the CDR3 reads TGTGCCAGCAGCTTAGTCCTGGCCGAGAACACTGAAGCTTTCTTT. Its translation is CASSLVLAENTEAFF.

At least ten counts were recorded for this clonotype. J is TRBJ2-7 and V is TRBV12-3 or TRBV12-4; 10 nucleotides align to TRBD1. The CDR3 has 18 amino acids. V was pared by 2 bases and J by 1 base, with 11 bases of the junction left unmatched. The CDR3 nucleotides are TGTGCCAGCAGTTTAACGCTTGGGAGGGACAGGGGATCCTACGAGCAGTACTTC. Encoded protein: CASSLTLGRDRGSYEQYF.

This clonotype was counted ten times or more. The V call is TRBV3-1, the J call TRBJ2-3; D possibly corresponds to TRBD2 (5 bases). Germline V lookup: CDR1 LGHDT, CDR2 YNNKEL (reference sequence). The CDR3 is 14 residues long. Trimming took off 3 bases at V and 7 bases at J, with 14 bases between the two ends. Here the CDR3 DNA reads TGTGCCAGCAGCCAGGCCACCGGCGGGCATACGCAGTATTTT. Translation: CASSQATGGHTQYF.

This clonotype was seen only once. The chain has TRBV2 and TRBJ2-3, with 9 bases fitting TRBD2. Germline V lookup: CDR1 SNHLY, CDR2 FYNNEI. Losses at the gene ends were 5 bases for V and 6 bases for J; bases not matched to a gene: 12. The CDR3 loop spans 16 amino acids. CDR3 loop: CASSPLSGRNPDTQYF. Here the CDR3 DNA reads TGTGCCAGCAGTCCACTTAGCGGGAGAAACCCCGATACGCAGTATTTT. Drawing the rest from reference TRBV2 and TRBJ2-3, the complete variable domain is EPEVTQTPSHQVTQMGQEVILRCVPISNHLYFYWYRQILGQKVEFLVSFYNNEISEKSEIFDDQFSVERPDGSNFTLKIRSTKLEDSAMYFCASSPLSGRNPDTQYFGPGTRLTVL.

To note about this clonotype: A far more abundant clone sits one base away, making this likely a read error. The rearrangement uses TRBV11-2 and TRBJ2-5; 8 bases are a match to TRBD2. The tail of the sequence fits TRBJ2-1 better, so the J call may be wrong. The germline CDR1 and CDR2 sequences are SGHAT and FQNNGV. The CDR3 covers 16 residues. The DNA of the CDR3 is TGTGCCAGCAGCTCGGCGGGTCCAGCGGGAGCTGATGAGCAGTTCTTC. Protein: CASSSAGPAGADEQFF.

A remark on this clonotype: This may stem from a read error, because a much larger clone lies one nucleotide away. The genes are TRBV6-2 or TRBV6-3 and TRBJ1-4; D perhaps matches TRBD1 (6 bases). This CDR3 has 17 residues. Germline V CDR1 and CDR2: MNHEY, SVGEGT. The CDR3 loop is CASSDPHRVLTNEELFF. In nucleotides, the CDR3 is TGTGCCAGCAGTGACCCCCACAGGGTTTTGACTAATGAAGAACTGTTTTTT.

The chain employs TRBV28 and TRBJ1-6, with TRBD1 matching 8 bases. The CDR3 spans 15 residues. Per germline, CDR1 MDHEN and CDR2 SYDVKM. V was clipped by 2 bases and J by 9 bases; unmatched bases: 6. The chain's CDR3 is CASSLPGQGVSPLHF. For the CDR3, the DNA is TGTGCCAGCAGTTTACCAGGACAGGGCGTTTCACCCCTCCACTTT.

This clonotype was seen many times. The chain combines TRBV20-1 with TRBJ2-2; 8 nucleotides align to TRBD1. The CDR3 has 16 residues. CDR1 is DFQATT, CDR2 SNEGSKA, per germline (reference sequence). After removal of 0 bases from V and 0 bases from J, the junction contained 3 bases not matched to a gene. CDR3 sequence (DNA): TGCAGTGCTAGAGACCTGGACAGGGCGAACACCGGGGAGCTGTTTTTT. Its translation is CSARDLDRANTGELFF.

This clonotype was detected ten times or more. This chain uses TRBV20-1 with TRBJ2-1; TRBD2 aligns across 8 bases. J gave up 2 bases and V 3 bases, and 12 bases lay outside the gene matches. This CDR3 spans 17 amino acids. The V gene's germline CDR1 is DFQATT and CDR2 SNEGSKA (reference sequence). This CDR3 is CSASSSRGGPAYNEQFF. CDR3 nucleotide sequence: TGCAGTGCTAGTTCGTCACGGGGGGGCCCCGCCTACAATGAGCAGTTCTTC.

Remarks on this clonotype: This is likely an artifact of a read error, given a far larger clone one base away. The CDR3 protein is CASSRLGQVDEKLLF. The CDR3 region has the DNA TGTGCCAGCAGCAGACTAGGACAGGTGGATGAAAAACTGCTTTTT. The chain is built from TRBV7-9 and TRBJ1-4; the match to TRBD1 covers 7 bases. Germline assignment: CDR1 SEHNR and CDR2 FQNEAQ (reference sequence). The CDR3 runs to 15 residues. The full variable domain, rest sourced from reference TRBV7-9 and TRBJ1-4, is DTGVSQNPRHKITKRGQNVTFRCDPISEHNRLYWYRQTLGQGPEFLTYFQNEAQLEKSRLLSDRFSAERPKGSFSTLEIQRTEQGDSAMYLCASSRLGQVDEKLLFGSGTQLSVL.

The rearrangement joins TRBV2 to TRBJ1-4; 7 nucleotides line up with TRBD1. This CDR3 has 14 amino acids. Germline assignment: CDR1 SNHLY and CDR2 FYNNEI. V lost 5 bases and J lost 3; bases outside the gene matches: 3. CDR3 coding DNA: TGTGCCAGCAGTTACAGGGGAGCTAATGAAAAACTGTTTTTT. This gives the protein CASSYRGANEKLFF.

This clonotype was counted at least ten times. This chain joins TRBV6-2 or TRBV6-3 and TRBJ2-7; TRBD2 aligns across 7 bases. The germline CDR1 and CDR2 sequences are MNHEY and SVGEGT. This CDR3 comprises 16 residues. J was trimmed by 0 bases and V by 4 bases; bases with no gene match: 9. CDR3 sequence (DNA): TGTGCCAGCAGTTCCCCCCGGGAGGCGAGCTCCTACGAGCAGTACTTC. Amino acid sequence: CASSSPREASSYEQYF.

This clonotype was picked up many times. The chain combines TRBV30 with TRBJ2-6; the D gene is possibly TRBD2 (5 bases). The CDR3 totals 13 residues. Trimming removed 5 bases at V and 1 base at J, with 6 bases between. Germline CDR1 is GTSNPN and CDR2 is SVGIG (reference sequence). CDR3 bases: TGTGCCTGGGGGAGTTCTGGGGCCAACGTCCTGACTTTC. Amino acid sequence: CAWGSSGANVLTF.

This clonotype has a handful of counts. The chain combines TRBV7-3 with TRBJ2-2, with 10 bases fitting TRBD1. This CDR3 comprises 15 residues. Germline V lookup: CDR1 SGHTA, CDR2 FQGTGA. V trimming: 5 bases; J trimming: 3 bases; junction bases outside the gene matches: 3. CDR3 region: CASSDRGHYTGELFF. The CDR3 coding sequence is TGTGCCAGCAGCGACAGGGGGCATTACACCGGGGAGCTGTTTTTT.

The rearrangement joins TRBV5-4 to TRBJ1-1; 7 bases match TRBD1. Germline lookup yields CDR1 SGHNT and CDR2 YYREEE (reference sequence). The V and J ends lost 2 bases and 5 bases, in that order; junction bases with no gene match: 9. The length of the CDR3 is 15 residues. In DNA form, the CDR3 reads TGTGCCAGCAGCTTCGAGAAACAGGGGTGGACTGAAGCTTTCTTT. Protein sequence: CASSFEKQGWTEAFF.

By sample share, this clonotype is medium-sized. This rearrangement joins TRBV7-3 to TRBJ2-5; D perhaps matches TRBD2 (7 bases). The germline V gene has CDR1 SGHTA and CDR2 FQGTGA. The CDR3 is 15 residues long. With 1 base removed from V and 3 bases from J, the gap between germline ends came to 12 bases. For the CDR3, the DNA is TGTGCCAGCAGCTTAAATGGCGGGGGCGAAGAGACCCAGTACTTC. Its protein is CASSLNGGGEETQYF. Combining the CDR3 with reference TRBV7-3 and TRBJ2-5 gives the whole variable domain GAGVSQTPSNKVTEKGKYVELRCDPISGHTALYWYRQSLGQGPEFLIYFQGTGAADDSGLPNDRFFAVRPEGSVSTLKIQRTERGDSAVYLCASSLNGGGEETQYFGPGTRLLVL.

The chain combines TRBV2 with TRBJ1-3; 7 nucleotides agree with TRBD1. Germline trimming cut 10 bases from V and 2 bases from J; bases unmatched to any gene: 8. The CDR3 spans 14 residues. Germline CDR1 is SNHLY and CDR2 is FYNNEI. The CDR3 protein is CATSTGLPGNTIYF. The DNA of the CDR3 is TGTGCCACCTCGACAGGGTTACCTGGAAACACCATATATTTT.

In the case of this clonotype: A much bigger clone sits one base away, suggesting this may be a read error. The chain employs TRBV11-2 and TRBJ2-1; 8 bases match TRBD1. This CDR3 has 16 residues. The ends lost 7 bases at V and 0 bases at J; junction bases unmatched: 8. CDR1 and CDR2 from the germline V gene are SGHAT and FQNNGV. CDR3 region: CASNFGQGNSYNEQFF. The CDR3 DNA follows: TGTGCCAGCAACTTCGGACAGGGCAACTCCTACAATGAGCAGTTCTTC.

This clonotype was recorded many times. CDR3 in DNA: TGTGCCAGCAGTTTAATCGGGACATCAACCTACGAGCAGTACTTC. The encoded protein is CASSLIGTSTYEQYF. This chain uses TRBV28 with TRBJ2-7; D possibly corresponds to TRBD1 (6 bases). The V end lost 2 bases, the J end lost 2 bases, and 13 bases lay between the germline ends. The CDR3 covers 15 residues. Germline loops: CDR1 MDHEN, CDR2 SYDVKM. Complete variable domain (other parts from reference TRBV28 and TRBJ2-7): DVKVTQSSRYLVKRTGEKVFLECVQDMDHENMFWYRQDPGLGLRLIYFSYDVKMKEKGDIPEGYSVSREKKERFSLILESASTNQTSMYLCASSLIGTSTYEQYFGPGTRLTVT.

The genes are TRBV20-1 and TRBJ2-6; TRBD1 aligns across 7 bases. V shed 7 bases and J 0 bases; nucleotides not matched to a gene: 6. The CDR3 sequence is 15 residues long. CDR1 is DFQATT, CDR2 SNEGSKA, per germline (reference sequence). CDR3 sequence (DNA): TGCAGTGGGATTCGGGACAGCTCTGGGGCCAACGTCCTGACTTTC. Its translation is CSGIRDSSGANVLTF.

This clonotype was seen many times. The chain uses TRBV9 and TRBJ1-2, with a weak D call TRBD1 (5 bases). The germline CDR1 and CDR2 sequences are SGDLS and YYNGEE. V shed 6 bases and J shed 6 bases, with 18 bases lying between them. CDR3 length: 14 residues. CDR3 coding DNA: TGTGCCAGCACCACCTCGGGGGGTATCGATGGCTACACCTTC. This codes for CASTTSGGIDGYTF. Combining the CDR3 with reference TRBV9 and TRBJ1-2 gives the whole variable domain DSGVTQTPKHLITATGQRVTLRCSPRSGDLSVYWYQQSLDQGLQFLIQYYNGEERAKGNILERFSAQQFPDLHSELNLSSLELGDSALYFCASTTSGGIDGYTFGSGTRLTVV.

This clonotype has a count of ten or more. The chain carries TRBV7-3 and TRBJ2-5; D may match TRBD1 or TRBD2 (6 bases each). Germline V gene sequence: CDR1 SGHTA, CDR2 FQGTGA. CDR3 length: 15 residues. V lost 4 bases and J 5 bases, leaving 17 bases between the germline ends. The chain's CDR3 is CASSSARGPGETQYF. In DNA form, the CDR3 reads TGTGCCAGCAGCTCCGCCCGGGGGCCAGGGGAGACCCAGTACTTC.

This clonotype has a count of ten or more. The chain has TRBV27 and TRBJ1-6; D is unclear. The CDR3 is 13 amino acids. With 5 bases removed from V and 12 bases from J, the gap between germline ends came to 14 bases. Germline CDR1 MNHEY, CDR2 SMNVEV (reference sequence). CDR3 DNA: TGTGCCAGCAGTCTATTCCCAGGTGGACCCCTCCACTTT. Translation: CASSLFPGGPLHF.

J is TRBJ2-4 and V is TRBV30; 10 bases are a match to TRBD2. The CDR3 has 17 amino acids. CDR1 GTSNPN and CDR2 SVGIG come from the germline V gene (reference sequence). V shed 2 bases and J 0 bases; nucleotides not matched to a gene: 7. The CDR3 region is CAWSRLAGALAKNIQYF. In nucleotides, the CDR3 is TGTGCCTGGAGTAGGCTAGCGGGAGCCCTAGCCAAAAACATTCAGTACTTC. The full variable domain, completed using reference TRBV30 and TRBJ2-4, is SQTIHQWPATLVQPVGSPLSLECTVEGTSNPNLYWYRQAAGRGLQLLFYSVGIGQISSEVPQNLSASRPQDRQFILSSKKLLLSDSGFYLCAWSRLAGALAKNIQYFGAGTRLSVL.

This clonotype was detected ten times or more. The chain is built from TRBV25-1 and TRBJ1-4, with TRBD1 as a possible D gene (5 bases). This CDR3 has 13 amino acids. Germline values: CDR1 MGHDK, CDR2 SYGVNS. V was shortened by 8 bases and J by 7 bases, with 14 bases between the two germline ends. The DNA of the CDR3 is TGTGCCAGCTCAACGGGGCCTAGTGAAAAACTGTTTTTT. Translating it yields CASSTGPSEKLFF.